These 3 T cell receptor beta chains came from one sample sequenced in a study of vaccination and CD4 T cells after COVID-19. Cultured CD4+ T-cell DNA underwent Oncomine TCR Beta short-read sequencing. TCRdb processed the PCR reads anew with MiXCR; each CDR3 protein has one entry. The sample consists of around 18,000 distinct CDR3 sequences, around 50% of them appearing once. The time point is: late sampling 161 to 241 days after vaccination in a few convalescent patients. Indicated treatment: roughly 11-day PBMC culture with coronavirus spike peptide pools or control peptides (ViraFEST assay). The antigens of these receptors remain unknown. The sample was CD4+ T cells from blood, cultured in vitro, taken about 7 months after SARS-CoV-2 vaccination. Source of these receptors: a human donor who had recovered from COVID-19.

The V gene is TRBV7-2, the J gene TRBJ1-1, with D perhaps TRBD1 (5 bases). The CDR3 extends over 16 amino acids. V was clipped by 5 bases and J by 1 base, with 17 bases between them. Germline loops: CDR1 SGHTA, CDR2 FQGNSA. The CDR3 here is CASSDLWGEPNTEAFF. CDR3 bases: TGTGCCAGCAGCGACCTTTGGGGGGAACCGAACACTGAAGCTTTCTTT. Using reference TRBV7-2 and TRBJ1-1 for the parts outside the CDR3, the full variable domain is GAGVSQSPSNKVTEKGKDVELRCDPISGHTALYWYRQSLGQGLEFLIYFQGNSAPDKSGLPSDRFSAERTGGSVSTLTIQRTQQEDSAVYLCASSDLWGEPNTEAFFGQGTRLTVV.

The chain joins TRBV7-2 to TRBJ2-7; D may correspond to TRBD1 or TRBD2 (5 bases each). The CDR3 runs 16 residues. V was trimmed by 2 bases and J by 2 bases, leaving 16 bases between them. Germline CDR1 reads SGHTA; CDR2 reads FQGNSA. The CDR3 DNA reads TGTGCCAGCAGCTTATGGGGGACGGCGAACACCTACGAGCAGTACTTC. This encodes CASSLWGTANTYEQYF.

The chain combines TRBV27 with TRBJ2-5, with TRBD2 matching over 7 bases. CDR1 MNHEY and CDR2 SMNVEV come from the germline V gene (reference sequence). V was pared by 4 bases and J by 9 bases, with 8 bases of the junction left unmatched. The CDR3 totals 13 residues. CDR3 sequence: CASSYLGGRAQYF. The CDR3 bases are TGTGCCAGCAGTTACCTCGGGGGGAGGGCCCAGTACTTC.